The rows below give T cell receptor beta chains drawn from one sample of a study of T cell changes during pregnancy in multiple sclerosis. Profiling relied on immunoSEQ multiplex PCR, and the TCRdb table lists in-frame clones only, not all of them. The table has more than 85,000 clones, around nine tenths seen once. The sample consisted of peripheral blood, taken in the second trimester of pregnancy. These receptors came from a female donor with multiple sclerosis, enrolled in a pregnancy study. The CDR3 runs from the conserved cysteine through the conserved F or W. Each record gives: V gene, J gene, clone size, D gene, CDR3 DNA, CDR3 protein. The D gene is left open where the match is weak. Clone sizes are given selectively: once, few, many, or a class where the clone is expanded.

TRBV7-3,TRBJ2-3,-,TRBD1,TGTGCCAGCAGCTGGGGACAGGTTAGCACAGATACGCAGTATTTT,CASSWGQVSTDTQYF
TRBV6-1,TRBJ1-1,-,-,TGTGCCAGCAGTTTCGCCCAGGTATATGCTTTCTTT,CASSFAQVYAFF
TRBV5-4,TRBJ2-7,-,TRBD1,TGTGCCAGCAGCCTACAGGGGGGCCCCTACGAGCAGTACTTC,CASSLQGGPYEQYF
TRBV6-1,TRBJ2-5,once,-,TGTGCCAGCACCCCGCTGCGAGAGACCCAGTACTTC,CASTPLRETQYF
TRBV9,TRBJ2-1,-,TRBD1,TGTGCCAGTGGGGACAGAGGCTACAATGAGCAGTTCTTC,CASGDRGYNEQFF
TRBV7-2,TRBJ2-1,-,TRBD2,TGTGCCAGCAGCTCCGGGACTAGGAGCTCCTACAATGAGCAGTTCTTC,CASSSGTRSSYNEQFF
TRBV6-5,TRBJ2-1,-,TRBD2,TGTGCCAGCAGTTACAAAGCTAGCGGGAGGGAAAATGAGCAGTTCTTC,CASSYKASGRENEQFF
TRBV18,TRBJ2-5,-,-,TGTGCCAGCTCACCACAACAGACCCCCCAAGAGACCCAGTACTTC,CASSPQQTPQETQYF
TRBV30,TRBJ2-3,-,TRBD2,TGTGCCTGGAGTGCAAACCCCCTAGCGGCCCACACAGATACGCAGTATTTT,CAWSANPLAAHTDTQYF
TRBV2,TRBJ1-2,-,-,TGTGCCAGCAGCCAGGCCCTTAACTATGGCTACACCTTC,CASSQALNYGYTF
TRBV4-1,TRBJ1-5,few,TRBD1,TGCGCCAGCAGCCAAGTTCAACAGGGGAATCAGCCCCAGCATTTT,CASSQVQQGNQPQHF
TRBV10-3,TRBJ2-7,-,TRBD1,TGTGCCATCAGGAGACAGGGGGATGGTTACGAGCAGTACTTC,CAIRRQGDGYEQYF
TRBV5-1,TRBJ1-2,-,-,TGCGCCAGCAGCTCCTCTAACTATGGCTACACCTTC,CASSSSNYGYTF
TRBV7-9,TRBJ2-7,-,TRBD2,TGTGCCAGCAGCCCTAGCGGGCGGGCCCCCTCCTACGAGCAGTACTTC,CASSPSGRAPSYEQYF
TRBV21-1,TRBJ2-5,-,-,TGTGCCAGCAGCGAGGCAGAGGGAGAGACCCAGTACTTC,CASSEAEGETQYF
TRBV27,TRBJ2-5,-,TRBD2,TGTGCCAGCAGGAAAAGTTTACTAGCGGTAGATCAAGAGACCCAGTACTTC,CASRKSLLAVDQETQYF
TRBV5-1,TRBJ1-4,-,-,TGCGCCAGCAGCTTGGAGTTCTATGGGGGGGCTAATGAAAAACTGTTTTTT,CASSLEFYGGANEKLFF
TRBV6-1,TRBJ2-1,-,TRBD2,TGTGCCAGCAGTGGGACTAGCGTCAATGAGCAGTTCTTC,CASSGTSVNEQFF